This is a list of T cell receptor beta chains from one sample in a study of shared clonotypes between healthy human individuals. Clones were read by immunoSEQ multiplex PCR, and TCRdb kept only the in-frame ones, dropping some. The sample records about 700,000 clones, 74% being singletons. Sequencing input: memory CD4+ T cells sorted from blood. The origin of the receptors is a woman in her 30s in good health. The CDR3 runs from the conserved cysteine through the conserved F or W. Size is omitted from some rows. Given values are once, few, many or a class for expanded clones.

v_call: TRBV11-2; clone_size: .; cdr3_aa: CASRSSPLMQFF
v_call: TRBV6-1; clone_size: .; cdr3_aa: CASSENREEGQPQHF
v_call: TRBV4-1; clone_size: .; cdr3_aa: CASSPDLGQGAGVDTQYF
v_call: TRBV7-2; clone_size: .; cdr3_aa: CASSLTGQGGTDTQYF
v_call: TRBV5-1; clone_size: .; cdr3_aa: CASSPGTVRGGELFF
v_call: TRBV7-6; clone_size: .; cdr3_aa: CASSFWGRLANTGELFF
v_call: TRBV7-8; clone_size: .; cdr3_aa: CASSPRRTSGNTNSYEQYF
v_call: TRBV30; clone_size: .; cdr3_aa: CAWSAGTSAYNEQFF
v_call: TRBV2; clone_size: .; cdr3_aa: CASSVGSGDTQYF
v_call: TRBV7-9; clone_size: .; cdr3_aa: CASSLAMGGYGYTF
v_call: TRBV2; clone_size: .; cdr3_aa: CASTLQGPSNTEAFF
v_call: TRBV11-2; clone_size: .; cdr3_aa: CASSSVGGSSGNTIYF
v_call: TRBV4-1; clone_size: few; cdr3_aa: CASSETASYEQYF
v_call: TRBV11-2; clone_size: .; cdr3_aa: CASSITRNEQFF
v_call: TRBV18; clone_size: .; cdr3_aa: CASSPRGQETQYF
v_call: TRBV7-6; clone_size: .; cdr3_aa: CASSPRATGTDTQYF
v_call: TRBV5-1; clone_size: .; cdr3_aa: CASSLRSSGSGNTIYF
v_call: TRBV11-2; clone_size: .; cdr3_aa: CASSPRQVLVRLAGQTQYF
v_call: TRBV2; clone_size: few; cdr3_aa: CASQTVTGGFFEAFF
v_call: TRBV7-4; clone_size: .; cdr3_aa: CASSAAGSGEETQYF
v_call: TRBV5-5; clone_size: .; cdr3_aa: CASSLESYSLVAVGTGELFF
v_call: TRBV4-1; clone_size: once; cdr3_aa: CASSQTGNTDTQYF
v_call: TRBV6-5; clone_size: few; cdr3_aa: CASSSYSSGSRHEQYF
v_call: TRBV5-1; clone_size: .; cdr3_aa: CASSLSSNTEAFF
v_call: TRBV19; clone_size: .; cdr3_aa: CASSTTTTGTILAKNIQYF
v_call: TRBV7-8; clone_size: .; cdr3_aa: CASSPSQGLGYNEQFF
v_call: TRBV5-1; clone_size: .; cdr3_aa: CASSFQAEETQYF
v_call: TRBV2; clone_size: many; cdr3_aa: CASSRTGGSYEQYF
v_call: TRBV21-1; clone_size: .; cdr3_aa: CASSKAWTRYADTQYF
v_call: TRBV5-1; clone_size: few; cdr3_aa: CASSARSGTVNTEAFF
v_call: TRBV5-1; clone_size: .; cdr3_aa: CASSAGTSGNTIYF
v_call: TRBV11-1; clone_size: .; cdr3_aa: CANPSRNTIYF
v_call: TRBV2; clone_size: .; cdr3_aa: CASSLDWSSEQFF
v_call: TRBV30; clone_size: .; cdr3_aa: CAWGQGGGEQFF
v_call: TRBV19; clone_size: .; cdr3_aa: CASSISPYNEQFF
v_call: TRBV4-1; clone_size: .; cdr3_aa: CASSQDVLGQGAWEQYF
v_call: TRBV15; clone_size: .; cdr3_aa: CATSRGLAGGWDEQYF
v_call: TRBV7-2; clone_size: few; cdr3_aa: CASSFTGASYEQYF
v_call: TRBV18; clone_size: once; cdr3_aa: CASSQGVNTEAFF
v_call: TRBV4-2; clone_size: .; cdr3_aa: CASSQEGGANTGELFF
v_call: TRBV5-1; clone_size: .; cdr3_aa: CASSSSGTIYNEQFF
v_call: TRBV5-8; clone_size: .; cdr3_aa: CASSPGTGSGLGEQYF
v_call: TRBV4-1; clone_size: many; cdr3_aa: CASSPLEQGKTGELFF
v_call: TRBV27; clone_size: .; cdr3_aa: CASRGQGSIDTQYF
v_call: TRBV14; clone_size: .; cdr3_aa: CASSQDLYRGREQYF
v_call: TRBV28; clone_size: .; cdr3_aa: CASGGISYEQYF
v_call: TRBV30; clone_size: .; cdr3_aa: CAWSELEGNTIYF
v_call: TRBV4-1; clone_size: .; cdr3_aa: CASSQVRGDYNTGELFF
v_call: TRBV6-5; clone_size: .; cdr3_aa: CASTRTGVADTQYF